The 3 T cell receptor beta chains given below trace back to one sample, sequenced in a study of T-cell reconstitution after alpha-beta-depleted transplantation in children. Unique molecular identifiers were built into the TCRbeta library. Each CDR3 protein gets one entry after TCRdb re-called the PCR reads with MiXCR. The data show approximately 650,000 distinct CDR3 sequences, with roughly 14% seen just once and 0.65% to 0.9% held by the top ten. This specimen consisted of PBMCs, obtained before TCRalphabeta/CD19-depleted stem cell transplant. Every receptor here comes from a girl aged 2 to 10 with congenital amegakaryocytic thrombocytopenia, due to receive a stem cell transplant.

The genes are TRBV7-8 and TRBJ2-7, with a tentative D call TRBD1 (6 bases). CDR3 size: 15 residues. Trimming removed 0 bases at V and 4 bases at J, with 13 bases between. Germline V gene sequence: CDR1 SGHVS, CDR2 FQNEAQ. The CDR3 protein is CASSLALGQGYEQYF. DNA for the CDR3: TGTGCCAGCAGCTTAGCCCTGGGGCAGGGGTACGAGCAGTACTTC.

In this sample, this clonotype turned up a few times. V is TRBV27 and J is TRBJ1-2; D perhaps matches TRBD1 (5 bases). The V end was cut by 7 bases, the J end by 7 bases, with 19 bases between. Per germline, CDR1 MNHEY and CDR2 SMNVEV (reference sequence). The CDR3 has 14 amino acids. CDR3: CASNPVGGSFGYTF. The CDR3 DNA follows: TGTGCCAGCAATCCCGTCGGGGGTTCCTTTGGCTACACCTTC.

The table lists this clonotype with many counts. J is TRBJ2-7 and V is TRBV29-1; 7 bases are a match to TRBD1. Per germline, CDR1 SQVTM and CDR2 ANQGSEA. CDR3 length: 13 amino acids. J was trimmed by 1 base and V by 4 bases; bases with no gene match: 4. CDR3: CSVAPGQSYEQYF. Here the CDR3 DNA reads TGCAGCGTTGCACCGGGACAGTCCTACGAGCAGTACTTC.